These 21 T cell receptor beta chains were sequenced from one sample in a study of blood T cell repertoires in COVID-19. Some clones are missing from TCRdb's copy, which holds only in-frame ones; the method was immunoSEQ multiplex PCR. The sample shows roughly 130,000 clones, about 90% of them seen only once. The source material was peripheral blood. These receptors all stem from a man in his sixties with active or convalescent COVID-19.

This sequence joins TRBV5-4 and TRBJ2-5, with TRBD1 as a possible D gene (5 bases). Germline values: CDR1 SGHNT, CDR2 YYREEE (reference sequence). CDR3 length: 14 amino acids. The V end lost 1 base, the J end lost 1 base, and 8 bases lay between the germline ends. The CDR3 protein is CASSLPGRQETQYF. The CDR3 region has the DNA TGTGCCAGCAGCTTGCCAGGGCGCCAAGAGACCCAGTACTTC.

The J gene is TRBJ2-1, the V gene TRBV19, with TRBD1 as a possible D gene (5 bases). The CDR3 runs to 15 residues. Trimming stripped 7 bases from V and 3 bases from J, with 16 bases between. CDR1 and CDR2 from the germline V gene are LNHDA and SQIVND (reference sequence). The CDR3 DNA follows: TGTGCCAGTACCAGGACCCTAGGGGACTACAATGAGCAGTTCTTC. Amino acids: CASTRTLGDYNEQFF.

V gene TRBV10-3 combines with J gene TRBJ2-7; D not resolved. V lost 0 bases and J lost 0, with 9 bases in between. This CDR3 has 15 residues. Germline CDR1 is ENHRY and CDR2 is SYGVKD. CDR3 region: CAISESGRNSYEQYF. The DNA for the CDR3 is TGTGCCATCAGTGAGTCGGGCAGAAACTCCTACGAGCAGTACTTC.

The chain couples TRBV5-4 to TRBJ2-5; D unresolved. The CDR3 has 14 residues. The germline V gene has CDR1 SGHNT and CDR2 YYREEE (reference sequence). The V end lost 0 bases, the J end lost 4 bases, and 10 bases lay between the germline ends. In nucleotides, the CDR3 is TGTGCCAGCAGCTTGGCCACTTACCCAGAGACCCAGTACTTC. It is translated as CASSLATYPETQYF.

J is TRBJ1-2 and V is TRBV2; 9 bases match TRBD1. After removal of 6 bases from V and 7 bases from J, the junction contained 15 bases not matched to a gene. Germline V lookup: CDR1 SNHLY, CDR2 FYNNEI. This CDR3 is 16 amino acids long. The CDR3 protein is CASSPAGGTGTLGYTF. In nucleotides, the CDR3 is TGTGCCAGCAGCCCGGCTGGAGGGACAGGGACGCTTGGCTACACCTTC.

The chain carries TRBV5-6 and TRBJ1-1; a possible D gene is TRBD1 (5 bases). There are 14 residues in the CDR3. Germline V gene data show CDR1 as SGHDT and CDR2 as YYEEEE. The V end lost 2 bases, the J end lost 0 bases, and 8 bases lay between the germline ends. CDR3 sequence: CASSFSRVNTEAFF. Written as DNA, the CDR3 is TGTGCCAGCAGCTTCAGCAGGGTGAACACTGAAGCTTTCTTT.

This chain joins TRBV3-1 (or the pseudogene TRBV3-2) and TRBJ1-4, with TRBD1 identical over 7 bases. Germline V gene data show CDR1 as LGHDT and CDR2 as YNNKEL (reference sequence). CDR3 length equals 15 residues. V shed 4 bases, J shed 8 bases, and the junction held 10 bases outside the gene matches. The CDR3 DNA sequence: TGTGCCAGCAGCCGGACGTGGACAGGCCAAGAAAAACTGTTTTTT. This translates into CASSRTWTGQEKLFF.

The chain uses TRBV6-5 and TRBJ2-7, with 8 bases lining up with TRBD1. The CDR3 has 14 amino acids. Germline values: CDR1 MNHEY, CDR2 SVGAGI. Losses at the gene ends were 6 bases for V and 3 bases for J; bases not matched to a gene: 7. CDR3 in amino acids: CASRDRAKLYEQYF. CDR3 in DNA: TGTGCCAGCAGGGACAGGGCGAAACTCTACGAGCAGTACTTC.

This clone was detected only once. The chain links TRBV7-9 to TRBJ1-1; weak D call: TRBD1 (5 bases). V lost 7 bases and J 4 bases, leaving 16 bases between the germline ends. The V gene's germline CDR1 is SEHNR and CDR2 FQNEAQ (reference sequence). The CDR3 spans 14 residues. The CDR3 sequence is CASTPGGRGTEAFF. CDR3 in DNA: TGTGCCAGCACCCCTGGGGGGAGAGGCACTGAAGCTTTCTTT.

This clone was seen once. This chain uses TRBV5-1 with TRBJ1-1; possibly TRBD1 for D (6 bases). Between the trimmed V and J ends, which lost 4 bases and 8 bases, there was a span of 12 bases. Germline CDR1 reads SGHRS; CDR2 reads YFSETQ. This CDR3 has 12 amino acids. The CDR3 nucleotides read TGCGCCAGCAGCGTACAGGGTTGGGAAGCTTTCTTT. This encodes CASSVQGWEAFF.

This chain joins TRBV9 and TRBJ2-5; D is perhaps TRBD1 (5 bases). Germline CDR1 reads SGDLS; CDR2 reads YYNGEE. This CDR3 comprises 14 residues. The V end lost 6 bases, the J end lost 0 bases, and 12 bases lay between the germline ends. The CDR3, as DNA: TGTGCCAGCAAAAGGGGCGAAAACCAAGAGACCCAGTACTTC. It encodes CASKRGENQETQYF. The full variable domain, rest sourced from reference TRBV9 and TRBJ2-5, is DSGVTQTPKHLITATGQRVTLRCSPRSGDLSVYWYQQSLDQGLQFLIQYYNGEERAKGNILERFSAQQFPDLHSELNLSSLELGDSALYFCASKRGENQETQYFGPGTRLLVL.

In DNA, the CDR3 is TGTGCCAGCAGCACCCCCGGGGGAGAGACCCAGTACTTC. This sequence encodes CASSTPGGETQYF. J is TRBJ2-5 and V is TRBV5-5; a possible D gene is TRBD2 (6 bases). The CDR3 is made up of 13 amino acids. CDR1 SGHKS and CDR2 YYEKEE come from the germline V gene (reference sequence). Deletions cut 4 bases from V and 4 bases from J, with 11 bases between.

The rearrangement joins TRBV10-3 to TRBJ2-1; a possible D gene is TRBD2 (6 bases). In germline, CDR1 is ENHRY, CDR2 SYGVKD. V was shortened by 4 bases and J by 8 bases, with 9 bases between the two germline ends. The CDR3 contains 12 residues. CDR3 amino acids: CAISVGGDEQFF. The CDR3 nucleotides are TGTGCCATCAGTGTCGGGGGTGATGAGCAGTTCTTC.

The rearrangement links TRBV2 to TRBJ2-3; D possibly corresponds to TRBD2 (6 bases). CDR1 is SNHLY, CDR2 FYNNEI, per germline. Trimming pared 6 bases from V and 0 bases from J, leaving 22 bases between. This CDR3 has 18 residues. CDR3 bases: TGTGCCAGCAGGGACCCCGGGACTGACGCCACTAGCACAGATACGCAGTATTTT. This sequence encodes CASRDPGTDATSTDTQYF.

This clone was counted a few times. J is TRBJ2-7 and V is TRBV12-3 or TRBV12-4; D perhaps matches TRBD2 (5 bases). CDR3 length: 12 amino acids. Trimming shortened V by 3 bases and J by 6 bases, and 9 bases separated the two germline ends. The CDR3 coding sequence is TGTGCCAGCAGTTTCAACGGGGTCGAGCAGTACTTC. Its protein is CASSFNGVEQYF.

The chain links TRBV19 to TRBJ1-3; no firm D call. Germline CDR1 reads LNHDA; CDR2 reads SQIVND (reference sequence). The CDR3 covers 13 residues. With 5 bases removed from V and 1 base from J, the gap between germline ends came to 6 bases. CDR3: CASSRVSGNTIYF. The CDR3 DNA follows: TGTGCCAGTAGTCGGGTTTCTGGAAACACCATATATTTT.

This chain links TRBV24-1 with TRBJ1-5, with D uncertain. The CDR3 has 14 residues. V lost 0 bases, J lost 5 bases, and 7 bases lay in between. Looked up from germline, CDR1 is KGHDR and CDR2 is SFDVKD. The CDR3 DNA reads as TGTGCCACCAGTGATTTGGGCAGTTATCAGCCCCAGCATTTT. The encoded protein is CATSDLGSYQPQHF.

This clone was observed once. The chain is built from TRBV11-2 and TRBJ2-5; 10 nucleotides match TRBD1. Germline CDR1 reads SGHAT; CDR2 reads FQNNGV. The CDR3 sequence is 13 residues long. V was clipped by 5 bases and J by 5 bases; unmatched bases: 2. The CDR3 region is CASSTDRGETQYF. The CDR3 bases are TGTGCCAGCAGCACGGACAGGGGGGAGACCCAGTACTTC.

This chain connects TRBV5-1 to TRBJ1-3, with 8 bases aligning to TRBD1. J gave up 0 bases and V 5 bases, and 4 bases lay outside the gene matches. The CDR3 sequence is 15 residues long. CDR1 and CDR2 from the germline V gene are SGHRS and YFSETQ. The CDR3 is CASRAGQGSGNTIYF. CDR3 DNA sequence: TGCGCCAGCAGGGCCGGACAGGGCTCTGGAAACACCATATATTTT.

This sequence joins TRBV5-1 and TRBJ1-2; TRBD1 agrees at 8 bases. The CDR3 has 13 amino acids. Germline V gene data show CDR1 as SGHRS and CDR2 as YFSETQ. The junction had 3 bases not matched to a gene; V was cut back by 0 bases and J by 8 bases. The CDR3 loop is CASSLGQGTGYTF. The CDR3 DNA is TGCGCCAGCAGCTTGGGACAGGGGACGGGCTACACCTTC.

This chain links TRBV7-9 with TRBJ1-2; D call uncertain. The CDR3 has 15 residues. Between the trimmed V and J ends, which lost 5 bases and 0 bases, there was a span of 13 bases. In germline, CDR1 is SEHNR, CDR2 FQNEAQ (reference sequence). The CDR3 spells CASSIYREANYGYTF. CDR3 DNA: TGTGCCAGCAGCATCTACAGAGAAGCTAACTATGGCTACACCTTC.